The clone carrying this TCR beta chain was found many times. Its antigen is unidentified. Germline V gene data show CDR1 as DFQATT and CDR2 as SNEGSKA (reference sequence). CDR3 length equals 14 residues. Trimming at V came to 3 bases and at J to 3 bases, leaving 5 bases not matched to a gene. Arm-PCR of CDR3 regions and iRepertoire HTBI primers were the basis on which TCR beta libraries were built. As processed by the authors: Across all samples, 62 TRBV segments and 11 to 15 TRBJ segments were identified. Each CDR3 protein is one row after TCRdb ran MiXCR on the multiplex PCR reads. These V and J calls rely on TCRdb rather than the paper's analysis. The table records over 500,000 distinct CDR3 sequences, roughly 16% of them present only once. The data were taken from a study of regulatory T cells in long-lasting Graves disease. The study's findings and limits: Small sample size may have lowered accuracy.

This sample's time point: newly diagnosed GD, antithyroid drugs for less than 3 months. Extracted PBMC RNA gave rise to the TCR library. These same records also appear under a second study, on T cells in Graves' hyperthyroidism and ophthalmopathy. That source reports: Used for diagnoses were clinical symptoms, serum thyroxine and TRAb, thyroid ultrasound and orbital computed tomography. First-round RT-PCR with HTBI primers amplified the TCR CDR3 region.

The chain combines TRBV20-1 with TRBJ2-3, with TRBD2 identical over 8 bases. The sample here was peripheral blood mononuclear cells (PBMCs), taken at new diagnosis, from a patient treated with antithyroid drugs. The TCR comes from a man aged 18 to 30 with Graves disease. This CDR3 is CSASRGGRTDTQYF. CDR3 bases: TGCAGTGCTAGCCGCGGGGGGAGGACAGATACGCAGTATTTT.